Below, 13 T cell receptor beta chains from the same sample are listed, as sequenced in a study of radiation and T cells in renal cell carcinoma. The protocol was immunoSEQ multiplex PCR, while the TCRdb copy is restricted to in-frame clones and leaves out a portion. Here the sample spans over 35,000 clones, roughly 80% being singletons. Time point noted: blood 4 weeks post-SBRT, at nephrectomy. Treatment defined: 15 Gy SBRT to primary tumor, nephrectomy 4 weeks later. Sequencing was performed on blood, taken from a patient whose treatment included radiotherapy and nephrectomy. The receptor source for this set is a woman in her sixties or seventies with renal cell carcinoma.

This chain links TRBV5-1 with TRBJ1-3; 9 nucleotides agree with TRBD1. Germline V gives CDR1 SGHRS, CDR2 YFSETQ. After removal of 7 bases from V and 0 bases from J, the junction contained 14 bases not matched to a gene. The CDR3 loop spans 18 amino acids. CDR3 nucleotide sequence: TGCGCCAGCCGAGGACAGGGGTCACCACCGCTCTCTGGAAACACCATATATTTT. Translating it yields CASRGQGSPPLSGNTIYF.

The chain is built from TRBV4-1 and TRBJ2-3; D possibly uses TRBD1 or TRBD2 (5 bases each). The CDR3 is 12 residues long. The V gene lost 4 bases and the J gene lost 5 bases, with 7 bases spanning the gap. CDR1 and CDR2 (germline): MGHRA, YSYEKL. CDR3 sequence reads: CASSRGEDTQYF. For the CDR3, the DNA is TGCGCCAGCAGCCGAGGGGAAGATACGCAGTATTTT.

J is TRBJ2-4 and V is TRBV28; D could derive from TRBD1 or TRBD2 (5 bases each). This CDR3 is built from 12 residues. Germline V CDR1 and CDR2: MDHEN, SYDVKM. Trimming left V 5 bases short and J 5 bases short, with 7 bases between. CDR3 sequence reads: CASSQGENIQYF. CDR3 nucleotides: TGTGCCAGCAGTCAGGGAGAAAACATTCAGTACTTC.

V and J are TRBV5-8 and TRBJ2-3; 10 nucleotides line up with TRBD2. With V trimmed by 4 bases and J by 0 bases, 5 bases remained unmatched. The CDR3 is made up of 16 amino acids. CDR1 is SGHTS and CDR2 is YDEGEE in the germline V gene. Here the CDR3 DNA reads TGTGCCAGCAGCCCTAGCGGGGGCCGGAGCACAGATACGCAGTATTTT. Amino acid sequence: CASSPSGGRSTDTQYF.

Written as DNA, the CDR3 is TGTGCCAGCAGCTTAGCGATGGGACTTCAGGCTAACTATGGCTACACCTTC. Protein sequence: CASSLAMGLQANYGYTF. The chain couples TRBV7-2 to TRBJ1-2, with D perhaps matching TRBD1 (5 bases). The V end was cut by 0 bases, the J end by 0 bases, with 14 bases between. CDR3 length: 17 amino acids. From germline, CDR1 is SGHTA and CDR2 FQGNSA. Combining the CDR3 with reference TRBV7-2 and TRBJ1-2 gives the whole variable domain GAGVSQSPSNKVTEKGKDVELRCDPISGHTALYWYRQSLGQGLEFLIYFQGNSAPDKSGLPSDRFSAERTGGSVSTLTIQRTQQEDSAVYLCASSLAMGLQANYGYTFGSGTRLTVV.

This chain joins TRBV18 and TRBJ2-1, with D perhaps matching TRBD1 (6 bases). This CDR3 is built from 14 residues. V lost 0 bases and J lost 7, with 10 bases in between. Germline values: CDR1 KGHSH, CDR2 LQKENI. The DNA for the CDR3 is TGTGCCAGCTCACCACCCCAGGGGCGGAATGAGCAGTTCTTC. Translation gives CASSPPQGRNEQFF.

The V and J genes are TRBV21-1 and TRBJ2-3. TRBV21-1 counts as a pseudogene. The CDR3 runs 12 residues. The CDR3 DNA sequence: TGTGCCAGCAGCAAAGGGGGGAAGGCGCAGTATTTT. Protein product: CASSKGGKAQYF.

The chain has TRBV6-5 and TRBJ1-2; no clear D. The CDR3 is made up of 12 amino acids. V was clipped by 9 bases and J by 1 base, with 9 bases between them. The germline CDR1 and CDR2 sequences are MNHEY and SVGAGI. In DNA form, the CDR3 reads TGTGCCAGTGGACGGATTAACTATGGCTACACCTTC. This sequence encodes CASGRINYGYTF.

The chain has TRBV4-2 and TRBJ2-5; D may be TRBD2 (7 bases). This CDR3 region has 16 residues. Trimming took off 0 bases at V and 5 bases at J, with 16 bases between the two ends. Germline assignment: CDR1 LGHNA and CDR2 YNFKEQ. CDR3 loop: CASSQDWVGGQETQYF. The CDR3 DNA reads TGTGCCAGCAGCCAAGATTGGGTGGGGGGGCAGGAGACCCAGTACTTC.

CDR3 amino acids: CASSLGPTSGDTGELFF. In DNA, the CDR3 is TGCGCCAGCAGCTTGGGCCCGACTAGCGGGGACACCGGGGAGCTGTTTTTT. The genes are TRBV5-1 and TRBJ2-2, with TRBD2 matching over 11 bases. Germline assignment: CDR1 SGHRS and CDR2 YFSETQ. This CDR3 contains 17 residues. V gave up 0 bases and J gave up 3 bases; unmatched junction bases: 4.

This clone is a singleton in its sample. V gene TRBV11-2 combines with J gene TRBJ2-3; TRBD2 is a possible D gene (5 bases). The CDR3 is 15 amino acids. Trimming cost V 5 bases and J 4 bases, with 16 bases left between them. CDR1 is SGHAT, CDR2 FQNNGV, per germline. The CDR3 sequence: CASSPGSPGSDTQYF. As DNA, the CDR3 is TGTGCCAGCAGCCCCGGGTCCCCGGGGTCAGATACGCAGTATTTT.

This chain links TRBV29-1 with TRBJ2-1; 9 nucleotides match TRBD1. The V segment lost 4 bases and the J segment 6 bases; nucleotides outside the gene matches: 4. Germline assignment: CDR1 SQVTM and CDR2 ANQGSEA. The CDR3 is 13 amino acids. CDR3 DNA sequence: TGCAGCGTTGGGGGACAGGGTTCCAATGAGCAGTTCTTC. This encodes CSVGGQGSNEQFF.

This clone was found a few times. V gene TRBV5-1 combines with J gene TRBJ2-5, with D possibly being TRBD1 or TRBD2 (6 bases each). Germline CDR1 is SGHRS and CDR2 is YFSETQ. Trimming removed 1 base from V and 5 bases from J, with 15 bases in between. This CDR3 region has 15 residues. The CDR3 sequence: CASSLNGGVGETQYF. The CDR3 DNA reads TGCGCCAGCAGCTTGAACGGGGGCGTGGGGGAGACCCAGTACTTC.